Detailed here is one TCR beta chain. The antigen is not known. The entry originates in a study of OX40 agonist ivuxolimab in advanced cancers. Study-level points and caveats: Doses of 0.1 to 3.0 mg/kg were accompanied by clonal expansion of CD4+ and CD8+ blood T cells by week 6.

Germline CDR1 MDHEN, CDR2 SYDVKM. Trimming took off 7 bases at V and 3 bases at J, with 11 bases between the two ends. There are 13 residues in the CDR3. Sequencing was performed with immunoSEQ multiplex PCR; in TCRdb, only in-frame clones are kept and a portion is missing. The table records fewer than 10,000 clones, roughly nine tenths of them present only once. The rearrangement joins TRBV28 to TRBJ2-3, with D maybe TRBD2 (6 bases). This clonotype originated in an adult with an advanced solid tumor such as melanoma, head and neck, liver or kidney cancer. Source: CD4+ or CD8+ T cells sorted from blood, taken in a trial of the OX40 agonist ivuxolimab. The CDR3 nucleotides read TGTGCCAGCATGGTGGGGGGAACAGATACGCAGTATTTT. This encodes CASMVGGTDTQYF.